The next 10 T cell receptor beta chains were all read from a single sample in a study of patients and donors after allogeneic stem cell transplantation. TCRdb processed the RT-PCR reads anew with MiXCR; each CDR3 protein has one entry. The sample shows about 90,000 distinct CDR3 sequences, 48% of them seen only once. Material: blood, either unsorted or a sorted T cell fraction (not recorded which). Every receptor here comes from a human donor who was either an allogeneic HSCT recipient or a stem cell or donor lymphocyte infusion donor (not recorded which). It is not recorded whose cells these are; they may come from a transplant donor.

The chain employs TRBV28 and TRBJ1-2; 8 nucleotides agree with TRBD1. CDR1 MDHEN and CDR2 SYDVKM come from the germline V gene. The CDR3 runs to 16 residues. With 3 bases clipped from V and 4 bases from J, the junction kept 10 bases outside the gene matches. Here the CDR3 reads CASSFPLGQGSYGYTF. CDR3 nucleotides: TGTGCCAGCAGTTTCCCTTTAGGACAGGGTTCCTATGGCTACACCTTC.

The V call is TRBV6-6, the J call TRBJ2-2; D gene ambiguous. CDR3 length: 12 amino acids. The germline V gene encodes CDR1 MNHNY and CDR2 SVGAGI (reference sequence). The V end lost 7 bases, the J end lost 6 bases, and 9 bases lay between the germline ends. DNA for the CDR3: TGTGCCAGCATTGAAAGTTCCGGGGAGCTGTTTTTT. Its protein is CASIESSGELFF.

The V gene is TRBV12-5, the J gene TRBJ1-6; TRBD1 is a possible D gene (6 bases). Germline lookup yields CDR1 LGHNT and CDR2 FRNRAP. V dropped 5 bases and J dropped 0 bases, with 23 bases sitting between them. CDR3 length: 20 amino acids. Here the CDR3 reads CASGPWDPGQSSSYNSPLHF. The CDR3 region has the DNA TGTGCTAGTGGTCCTTGGGACCCTGGACAGAGTAGCTCCTATAATTCACCCCTCCACTTT.

This chain links TRBV11-2 with TRBJ2-7, with TRBD1 matching over 7 bases. The ends lost 5 bases at V and 9 bases at J; junction bases unmatched: 13. Germline V lookup: CDR1 SGHAT, CDR2 FQNNGV. CDR3 size: 14 residues. CDR3 residues: CASSPTGTHLGQYF. As DNA, the CDR3 is TGTGCCAGCAGCCCGACAGGGACCCATCTCGGGCAGTACTTC.

This clonotype was recorded a few times. The rearrangement uses TRBV6-2 or TRBV6-3 and TRBJ2-7; D is unresolved. Germline lookup yields CDR1 MNHEY and CDR2 SVGEGT. The ends were cut back, 2 bases at V and 3 bases at J, with 14 bases in the middle. CDR3 length: 15 amino acids. CDR3 in amino acids: CASSYGERISYEQYF. In DNA form, the CDR3 reads TGTGCCAGCAGTTACGGGGAAAGAATTAGCTACGAGCAGTACTTC.

The V gene is TRBV24-1, the J gene TRBJ2-1; possible D gene TRBD1, 5 bases. The CDR3 consists of 15 residues. V lost 6 bases and J 7 bases, leaving 18 bases between the germline ends. The germline gives CDR1 KGHDR, CDR2 SFDVKD. CDR3 DNA: TGTGCCACCAGTCTTACAGGCCCGAACTTAAATGAGCAGTTCTTC. Residues: CATSLTGPNLNEQFF.

The genes are TRBV9 and TRBJ2-1, with D perhaps matching TRBD1 (6 bases). Per germline, CDR1 SGDLS and CDR2 YYNGEE. Trimming took off 1 base at V and 5 bases at J, with 13 bases between the two ends. The CDR3 spans 15 residues. CDR3 bases: TGTGCCAGCAGCGTACTTGGGGACACCCACAATGAGCAGTTCTTC. This gives the protein CASSVLGDTHNEQFF.

This chain joins TRBV6-2 or TRBV6-3 and TRBJ1-2; 7 bases agree with TRBD1. Germline values: CDR1 MNHEY, CDR2 SVGEGT. V trimming: 6 bases; J trimming: 5 bases; junction bases outside the gene matches: 12. This CDR3 has 15 residues. The chain's CDR3 is CASSPGTEPSYGYTF. The CDR3 bases are TGTGCCAGCAGCCCCGGGACAGAGCCCTCATATGGCTACACCTTC.

This clonotype was recorded once. The rearrangement joins TRBV18 to TRBJ1-2; D is unclear. Trimming pared 3 bases from V and 2 bases from J, leaving 10 bases between. The CDR3 has 14 amino acids. The V gene's germline CDR1 is KGHSH and CDR2 LQKENI. The CDR3 DNA sequence: TGTGCCAGCTCACCCCTGTCGGAGAACTATGGCTACACCTTC. It is translated as CASSPLSENYGYTF.

The chain carries TRBV6-5 and TRBJ2-5, with 9 bases lining up with TRBD1. Germline loops: CDR1 MNHEY, CDR2 SVGAGI. The ends lost 6 bases at V and 1 base at J; junction bases unmatched: 9. The CDR3 consists of 16 residues. The CDR3 region is CASRPSGTGFQETQYF. The CDR3 region has the DNA TGTGCCAGCAGACCGTCCGGGACAGGGTTCCAAGAGACCCAGTACTTC.